These T cell receptor beta chains were read from a single sample in a study of T-cell reconstitution after alpha-beta-depleted transplantation in children. MiXCR was run by TCRdb on the PCR reads, yielding one entry per CDR3 protein. This table has some 600,000 distinct CDR3 sequences, 10% to 15% appearing once. This specimen consisted of PBMCs, mostly from graft donor cells, obtained 360 days after TCRalphabeta/CD19-depleted stem cell transplant. Receptor source: a male patient aged 10 to 17 who had a stem cell transplant for acute myeloid leukemia, so the T cells may come from the graft donor. Each CDR3 is given with its conserved first and last residue. D genes are given only for firm matches. Rows may omit the clone size; those that give it use once, few, many or a size class.

CDR3aa	CDR3nt	d_gene	v_gene	abundance	j_gene
CSVPEGGHRPSYNEQFF	TGCAGCGTCCCTGAAGGGGGACACCGGCCCTCCTACAATGAGCAGTTCTTC	NA	TRBV29-1	few	TRBJ2-1
CASRSGTSGRGNEQFF	TGTGCCAGCAGATCCGGGACTAGCGGGAGAGGCAATGAGCAGTTCTTC	TRBD2	TRBV7-9	few	TRBJ2-1
CASSPGQYGYTF	TGTGCCAGCAGCCCGGGACAGTATGGCTACACCTTC	TRBD1	TRBV5-6	NA	TRBJ1-2
CASSPNLGELFF	TGTGCCAGCAGCCCGAATCTCGGGGAGCTGTTTTTT	NA	TRBV9	NA	TRBJ2-2
CASSHQVAGGLSTDTQYF	TGTGCCAGCAGTCACCAGGTAGCGGGAGGTCTTTCCACAGATACGCAGTATTTT	TRBD2	TRBV6-5	few	TRBJ2-3
CASSIGKLSYEQYF	TGTGCCAGTAGTATCGGGAAACTCTCCTACGAGCAGTACTTC	NA	TRBV19	NA	TRBJ2-7
CASSPTAVDQETQYF	TGTGCCAGCAGTCCCACTGCGGTAGACCAAGAGACCCAGTACTTC	NA	TRBV12-3/TRBV12-4	NA	TRBJ2-5
CASRRLAGGVYEQYF	TGTGCCAGCAGACGCCTAGCAGGAGGTGTCTACGAGCAGTACTTC	NA	TRBV28	NA	TRBJ2-7
CASSYPGASTDTQYF	TGTGCCAGCAGCTACCCGGGGGCTAGCACAGATACGCAGTATTTT	NA	TRBV7-2	few	TRBJ2-3
CASSVRRDPGLDTQYF	TGTGCCAGCAGCGTTCGCCGGGACCCCGGGCTTGATACGCAGTATTTT	NA	TRBV7-9	NA	TRBJ2-3
CASSLGVSGRAGYEQYF	TGTGCCAGCAGCTTAGGAGTATCCGGGAGGGCCGGTTACGAGCAGTACTTC	TRBD2	TRBV11-2	once	TRBJ2-7
CASIQDRVHEQYF	TGTGCCAGCATCCAAGACAGGGTGCACGAGCAGTACTTC	TRBD1	TRBV28	few	TRBJ2-7
CSVAIQGGTGELFF	TGCAGCGTTGCAATCCAAGGAGGCACCGGGGAGCTGTTTTTT	NA	TRBV29-1	many	TRBJ2-2
CASSQKQGGYNEQFF	TGCGCCAGCAGCCAAAAACAGGGGGGCTACAATGAGCAGTTCTTC	TRBD1	TRBV4-3	NA	TRBJ2-1
CAWTPSFNQPQHF	TGTGCCTGGACCCCCAGCTTCAATCAGCCCCAGCATTTT	NA	TRBV30	NA	TRBJ1-5
CASSLGQGALGIYEQYF	TGTGCCAGCAGTTTAGGGCAGGGGGCGCTGGGGATTTACGAGCAGTACTTC	TRBD1	TRBV12-3/TRBV12-4	many	TRBJ2-7
CASSFLRDLRYATDTQYF	TGTGCCAGCAGTTTCCTACGGGACCTCCGTTACGCCACAGATACGCAGTATTTT	NA	TRBV27	NA	TRBJ2-3
CSARQGALIGEQYF	TGCAGTGCTAGACAGGGGGCGCTTATCGGCGAGCAGTACTTC	TRBD1	TRBV20-1	NA	TRBJ2-7
CASSLLGSGRMDQPQHF	TGTGCCAGCAGTTTATTGGGGTCAGGTCGCATGGATCAGCCCCAGCATTTT	NA	TRBV27	NA	TRBJ1-5
CASSPRFWGKNIQYF	TGTGCCAGCAGCCCTCGGTTCTGGGGCAAAAACATTCAGTACTTC	NA	TRBV11-1	NA	TRBJ2-4
CATSDLPTSRDTQYF	TGTGCCACCAGTGACCTCCCGACTAGCCGAGATACGCAGTATTTT	TRBD2	TRBV24-1	NA	TRBJ2-3
CSASWTGPGEQYF	TGCAGTGCCAGCTGGACAGGGCCAGGCGAGCAGTACTTC	TRBD1	TRBV20-1	few	TRBJ2-7
CSARVWLAGKYEQYF	TGCAGTGCTAGAGTTTGGCTAGCGGGAAAATACGAGCAGTACTTC	TRBD2	TRBV20-1	many	TRBJ2-7
CASSPPGTSGLEQYF	TGTGCCAGCAGCCCCCCCGGGACTAGCGGTTTGGAGCAGTACTTC	TRBD2	TRBV7-9	NA	TRBJ2-7
CASSQAETTGEQYF	TGTGCCAGCAGCCAAGCCGAAACTACAGGGGAGCAGTACTTC	NA	TRBV4-2	NA	TRBJ2-7
CASRPFGETQYF	TGTGCCAGCAGGCCATTTGGGGAGACCCAGTACTTC	NA	TRBV12-3/TRBV12-4	many	TRBJ2-5
CASSIKGPGGDFTDTQYF	TGTGCCAGTAGTATCAAGGGTCCGGGGGGAGACTTCACAGATACGCAGTATTTT	TRBD2	TRBV19	few	TRBJ2-3
CASSFAGSPSGANVLTF	TGTGCCAGCAGTTTCGCGGGCAGCCCCTCTGGGGCCAACGTCCTGACTTTC	NA	TRBV28	NA	TRBJ2-6
CAWSPGTGFYEQYF	TGTGCCTGGAGCCCGGGGACAGGCTTTTACGAGCAGTACTTC	TRBD1	TRBV30	few	TRBJ2-7
CASSLVAKGTDTQYF	TGTGCCAGCAGCTTAGTAGCGAAGGGCACAGATACGCAGTATTTT	NA	TRBV7-2	few	TRBJ2-3
CASSQDKGYGGELFF	TGTGCCAGCAGCCAAGATAAGGGGTACGGCGGGGAGCTGTTTTTT	NA	TRBV4-2	many	TRBJ2-2
CASSFGGLEETQYF	TGTGCCAGCAGTTTCGGGGGGCTCGAAGAGACCCAGTACTTC	NA	TRBV12-3/TRBV12-4	few	TRBJ2-5
CASSVVAGTGKTDTQYF	TGTGCCAGCAGCGTAGTCGCCGGGACAGGGAAGACAGATACGCAGTATTTT	TRBD1	TRBV9	many	TRBJ2-3